This paragraph covers one T cell receptor (beta chain) sequence. The sample originates from a study of blood T cell repertoires in COVID-19. Study-wide background: Samples of COVID-19 (acute and convalescent) were obtained from the United States, Italy and Spain.

TCRdb's copy holds only in-frame clones and misses some; the assay was immunoSEQ multiplex PCR. The profile shows about 110,000 clones, 80% to 90% of them singletons. Trimming stripped 1 base from V and 2 bases from J, with 14 bases between. The CDR3 loop spans 16 amino acids. Germline V gene data show CDR1 as MNHEY and CDR2 as SVGAGI. The source is a human donor in a cohort sampled during active COVID-19. Sample: peripheral blood. The chain joins TRBV6-5 to TRBJ1-1; TRBD1 might be the D (5 bases). CDR3 DNA: TGTGCCAGCAGTTACTTTGCTTTCACAGGCAACACTGAAGCTTTCTTT. Translated, it gives CASSYFAFTGNTEAFF.